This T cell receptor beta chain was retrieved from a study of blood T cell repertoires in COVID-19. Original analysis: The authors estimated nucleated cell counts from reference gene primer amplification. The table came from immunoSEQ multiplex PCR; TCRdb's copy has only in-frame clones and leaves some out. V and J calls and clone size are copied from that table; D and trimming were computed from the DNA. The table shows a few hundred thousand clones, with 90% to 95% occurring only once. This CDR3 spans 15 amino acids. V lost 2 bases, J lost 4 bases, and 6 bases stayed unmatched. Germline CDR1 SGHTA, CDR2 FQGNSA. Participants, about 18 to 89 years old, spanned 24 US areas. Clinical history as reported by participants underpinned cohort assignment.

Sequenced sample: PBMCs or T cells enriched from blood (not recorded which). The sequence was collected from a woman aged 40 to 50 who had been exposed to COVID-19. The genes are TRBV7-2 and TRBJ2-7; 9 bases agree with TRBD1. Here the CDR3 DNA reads TGTGCCAGCAGCTTAAGGGGGACAGGGTTTTACGAGCAGTACTTC. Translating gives CASSLRGTGFYEQYF.